The sequence of this T cell receptor (beta chain) was determined in a study of T cell changes during pregnancy in multiple sclerosis. This table comes from immunoSEQ multiplex PCR, and its TCRdb copy is limited to in-frame clones, with some not included. This table has about 59,000 clones, approximately 94% appearing once. The V gene's germline CDR1 is SNHLY and CDR2 FYNNEI. CDR3 size: 15 residues. After removal of 6 bases from V and 1 base from J, the junction contained 4 bases not matched to a gene. The sample consisted of CD8+ T cells from peripheral blood mononuclear cells, taken after pregnancy. The J gene is TRBJ1-5, the V gene TRBV2; TRBD1 matches 9 bases. This TCR was sampled from a female donor with multiple sclerosis, enrolled in a pregnancy study. The CDR3 loop is CASRPDRGSNQPQHF. The CDR3 DNA reads TGTGCCAGCAGGCCGGACAGGGGAAGCAATCAGCCCCAGCATTTT.